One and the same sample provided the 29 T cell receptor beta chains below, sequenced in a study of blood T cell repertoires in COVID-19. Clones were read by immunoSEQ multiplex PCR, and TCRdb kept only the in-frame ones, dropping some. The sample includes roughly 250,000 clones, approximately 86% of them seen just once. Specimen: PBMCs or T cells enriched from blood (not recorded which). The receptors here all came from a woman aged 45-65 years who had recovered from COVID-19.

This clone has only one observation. DNA of the CDR3: TGTGCCTGGAGCGCCGGGACTTTGAGCGAGACCCAGTACTTC. Translating gives CAWSAGTLSETQYF. This sequence joins TRBV30 and TRBJ2-5, with D possibly being TRBD2 (6 bases). The CDR3 extends over 14 amino acids. Germline V gene sequence: CDR1 GTSNPN, CDR2 SVGIG (reference sequence). Trimming pared 3 bases from V and 5 bases from J, leaving 16 bases between.

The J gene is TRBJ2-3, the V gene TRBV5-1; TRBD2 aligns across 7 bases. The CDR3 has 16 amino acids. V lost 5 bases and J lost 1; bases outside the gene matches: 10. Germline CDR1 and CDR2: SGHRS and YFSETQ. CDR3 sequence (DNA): TGCGCCAGCAGACCTCTGGCTAGCGGAGGCACAGATACGCAGTATTTT. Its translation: CASRPLASGGTDTQYF.

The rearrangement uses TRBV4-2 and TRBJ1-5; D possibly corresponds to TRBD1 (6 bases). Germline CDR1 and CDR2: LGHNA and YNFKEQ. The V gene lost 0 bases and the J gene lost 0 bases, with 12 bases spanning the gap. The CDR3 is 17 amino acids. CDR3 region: CASSQDRTASSNQPQHF. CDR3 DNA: TGTGCCAGCAGCCAAGATAGGACAGCATCTAGCAATCAGCCCCAGCATTTT.

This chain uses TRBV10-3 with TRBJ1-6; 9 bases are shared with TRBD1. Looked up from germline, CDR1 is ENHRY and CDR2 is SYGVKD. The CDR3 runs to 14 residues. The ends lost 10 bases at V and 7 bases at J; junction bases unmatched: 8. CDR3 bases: TGTGCCACATGGACAGGGGCGGGAAATTCACCCCTCCACTTT. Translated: CATWTGAGNSPLHF.

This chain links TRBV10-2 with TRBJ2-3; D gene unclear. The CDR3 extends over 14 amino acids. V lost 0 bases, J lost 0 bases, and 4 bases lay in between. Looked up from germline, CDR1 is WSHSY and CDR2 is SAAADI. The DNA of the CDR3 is TGCGCCAGCAGTGAGTCGAGAAGCACAGATACGCAGTATTTT. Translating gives CASSESRSTDTQYF.

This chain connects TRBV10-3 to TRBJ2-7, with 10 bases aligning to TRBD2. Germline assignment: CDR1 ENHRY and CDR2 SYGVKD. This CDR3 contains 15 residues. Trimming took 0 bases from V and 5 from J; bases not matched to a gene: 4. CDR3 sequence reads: CAISESGLAGDEQYF. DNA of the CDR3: TGTGCCATCAGTGAGTCTGGGCTAGCGGGAGACGAGCAGTACTTC.

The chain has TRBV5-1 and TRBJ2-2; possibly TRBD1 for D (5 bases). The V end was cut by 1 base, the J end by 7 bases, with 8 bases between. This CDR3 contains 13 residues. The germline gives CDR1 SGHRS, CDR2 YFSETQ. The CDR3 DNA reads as TGCGCCAGCAGCTTGCAGCAGGGCGGGGAGCTGTTTTTT. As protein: CASSLQQGGELFF.

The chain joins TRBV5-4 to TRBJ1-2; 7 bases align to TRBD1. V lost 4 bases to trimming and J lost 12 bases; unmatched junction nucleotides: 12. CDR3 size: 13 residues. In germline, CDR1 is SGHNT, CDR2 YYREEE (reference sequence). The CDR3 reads CASSQQGLASHTF. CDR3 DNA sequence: TGTGCCAGCAGCCAACAGGGGCTCGCCTCCCACACCTTC.

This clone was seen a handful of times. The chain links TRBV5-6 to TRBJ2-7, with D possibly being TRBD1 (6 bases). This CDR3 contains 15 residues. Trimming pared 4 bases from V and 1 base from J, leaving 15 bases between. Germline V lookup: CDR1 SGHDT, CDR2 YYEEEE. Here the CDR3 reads CASSPGGGASYEQYF. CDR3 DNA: TGTGCCAGCAGCCCGGGTGGGGGCGCATCCTACGAGCAGTACTTC. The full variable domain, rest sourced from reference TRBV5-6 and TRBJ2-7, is DAGVTQSPTHLIKTRGQQVTLRCSPKSGHDTVSWYQQALGQGPQFIFQYYEEEERQRGNFPDRFSGHQFPNYSSELNVNALLLGDSALYLCASSPGGGASYEQYFGPGTRLTVT.

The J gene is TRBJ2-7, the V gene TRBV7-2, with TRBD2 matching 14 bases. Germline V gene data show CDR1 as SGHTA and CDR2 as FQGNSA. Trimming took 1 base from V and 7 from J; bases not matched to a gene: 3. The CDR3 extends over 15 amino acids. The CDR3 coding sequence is TGTGCCAGCAGCTTAGGACTAGCGGGAGGGAGGGAGCAGTACTTC. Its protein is CASSLGLAGGREQYF.

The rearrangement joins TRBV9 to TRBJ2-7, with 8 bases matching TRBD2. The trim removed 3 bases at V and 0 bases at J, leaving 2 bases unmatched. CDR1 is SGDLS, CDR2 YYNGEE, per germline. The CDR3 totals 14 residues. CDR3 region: CASSATSDSYEQYF. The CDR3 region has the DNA TGTGCCAGCAGCGCGACTAGCGACTCCTACGAGCAGTACTTC.

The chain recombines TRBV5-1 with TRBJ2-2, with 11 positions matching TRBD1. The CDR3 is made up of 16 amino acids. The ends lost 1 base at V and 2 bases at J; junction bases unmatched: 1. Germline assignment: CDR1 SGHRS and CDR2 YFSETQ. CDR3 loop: CASSLRTGGNTGELFF. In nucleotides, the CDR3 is TGCGCCAGCAGCTTGAGGACAGGGGGCAACACCGGGGAGCTGTTTTTT. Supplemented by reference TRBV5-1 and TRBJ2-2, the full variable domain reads KAGVTQTPRYLIKTRGQQVTLSCSPISGHRSVSWYQQTPGQGLQFLFEYFSETQRNKGNFPGRFSGRQFSNSRSEMNVSTLELGDSALYLCASSLRTGGNTGELFFGEGSRLTVL.

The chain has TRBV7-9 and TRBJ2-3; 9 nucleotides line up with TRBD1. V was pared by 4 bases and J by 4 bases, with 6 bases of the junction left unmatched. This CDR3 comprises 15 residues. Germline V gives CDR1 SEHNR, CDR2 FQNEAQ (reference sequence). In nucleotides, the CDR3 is TGTGCCAGCAGCTCCCCGGGACAGGGTTCAGATACGCAGTATTTT. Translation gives CASSSPGQGSDTQYF.

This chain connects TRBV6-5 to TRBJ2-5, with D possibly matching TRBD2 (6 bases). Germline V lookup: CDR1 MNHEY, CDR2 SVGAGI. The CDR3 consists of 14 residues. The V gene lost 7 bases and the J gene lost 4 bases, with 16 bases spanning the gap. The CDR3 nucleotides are TGTGCCAGCAAATTTGGGAGGATCGGAGAGACCCAGTACTTC. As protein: CASKFGRIGETQYF.

The CDR3 is CASSVLRSGTQYF. CDR3 in DNA: TGTGCCAGCAGTGTACTGCGGTCGGGGACCCAGTACTTC. This sequence joins TRBV2 and TRBJ2-5; D is unclear. Trimming took 4 bases from V and 7 from J, leaving 13 bases between them. The germline gives CDR1 SNHLY, CDR2 FYNNEI. CDR3 size: 13 residues. Looking up the rest from reference TRBV2 and TRBJ2-5 gives the full variable domain: EPEVTQTPSHQVTQMGQEVILRCVPISNHLYFYWYRQILGQKVEFLVSFYNNEISEKSEIFDDQFSVERPDGSNFTLKIRSTKLEDSAMYFCASSVLRSGTQYFGPGTRLLVL.

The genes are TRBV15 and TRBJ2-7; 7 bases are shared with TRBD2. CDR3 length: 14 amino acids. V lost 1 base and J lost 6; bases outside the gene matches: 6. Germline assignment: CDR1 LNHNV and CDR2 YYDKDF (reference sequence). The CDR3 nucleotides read TGTGCCACCAGCAGAGGACTAGCATGGGGCGAGCAGTACTTC. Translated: CATSRGLAWGEQYF.

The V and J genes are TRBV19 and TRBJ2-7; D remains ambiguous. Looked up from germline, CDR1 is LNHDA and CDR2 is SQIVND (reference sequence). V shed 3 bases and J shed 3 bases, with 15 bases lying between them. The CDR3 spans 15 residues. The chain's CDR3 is CASSMRQNPIYEQYF. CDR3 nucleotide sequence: TGTGCCAGTAGTATGCGGCAGAACCCAATCTACGAGCAGTACTTC.

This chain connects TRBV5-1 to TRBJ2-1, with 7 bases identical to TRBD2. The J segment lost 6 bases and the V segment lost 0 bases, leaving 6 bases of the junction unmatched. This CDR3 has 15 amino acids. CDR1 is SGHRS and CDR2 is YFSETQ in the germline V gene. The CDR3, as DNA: TGCGCCAGCAGCTTGGGGGCGGGAGCTGGCAATGAGCAGTTCTTC. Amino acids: CASSLGAGAGNEQFF.

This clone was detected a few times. This CDR3 is CASTHPRRNEQFF. CDR3 DNA: TGTGCCAGCACACACCCGAGGAGGAATGAGCAGTTCTTC. The chain carries TRBV2 and TRBJ2-1, with D perhaps matching TRBD2 (5 bases). The length of the CDR3 is 13 residues. Deletions cut 7 bases from V and 7 bases from J, with 14 bases between. The V gene's germline CDR1 is SNHLY and CDR2 FYNNEI.

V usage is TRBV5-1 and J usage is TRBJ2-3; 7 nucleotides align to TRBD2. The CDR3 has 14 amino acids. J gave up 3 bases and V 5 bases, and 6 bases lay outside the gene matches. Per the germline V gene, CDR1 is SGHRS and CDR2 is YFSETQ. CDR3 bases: TGCGCCAGCAGTCGGGCTAGCGGAACAGATACGCAGTATTTT. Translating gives CASSRASGTDTQYF.

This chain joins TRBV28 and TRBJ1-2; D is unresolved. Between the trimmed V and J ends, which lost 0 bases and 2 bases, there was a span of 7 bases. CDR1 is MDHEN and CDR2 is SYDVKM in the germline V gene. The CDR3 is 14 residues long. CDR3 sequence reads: CASSLWGPNYGYTF. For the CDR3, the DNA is TGTGCCAGCAGTTTATGGGGCCCCAACTATGGCTACACCTTC.

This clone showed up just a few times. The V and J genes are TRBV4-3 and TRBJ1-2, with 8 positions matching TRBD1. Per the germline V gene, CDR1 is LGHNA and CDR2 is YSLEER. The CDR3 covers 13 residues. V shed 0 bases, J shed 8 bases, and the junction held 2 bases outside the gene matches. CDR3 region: CASSQETGVGYTF. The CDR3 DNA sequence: TGCGCCAGCAGCCAAGAGACAGGGGTCGGCTACACCTTC.

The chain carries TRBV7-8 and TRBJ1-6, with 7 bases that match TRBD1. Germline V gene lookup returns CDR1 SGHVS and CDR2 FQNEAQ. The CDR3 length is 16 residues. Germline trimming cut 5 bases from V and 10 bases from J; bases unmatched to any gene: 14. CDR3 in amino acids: CASSAGQSRGQSPLHF. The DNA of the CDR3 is TGTGCCAGCAGCGCGGGACAGTCGCGGGGCCAATCACCCCTCCACTTT. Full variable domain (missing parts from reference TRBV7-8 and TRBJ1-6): GAGVSQSPRYKVAKRGQDVALRCDPISGHVSLFWYQQALGQGPEFLTYFQNEAQLDKSGLPSDRFFAERPEGSVSTLKIQRTQQEDSAVYLCASSAGQSRGQSPLHFGNGTRLTVT.

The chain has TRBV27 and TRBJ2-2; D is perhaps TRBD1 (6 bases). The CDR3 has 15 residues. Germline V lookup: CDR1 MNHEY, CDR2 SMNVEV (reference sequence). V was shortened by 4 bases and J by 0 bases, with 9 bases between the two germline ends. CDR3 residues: CASSWKGANTGELFF. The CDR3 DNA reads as TGTGCCAGCAGTTGGAAGGGGGCGAACACCGGGGAGCTGTTTTTT.

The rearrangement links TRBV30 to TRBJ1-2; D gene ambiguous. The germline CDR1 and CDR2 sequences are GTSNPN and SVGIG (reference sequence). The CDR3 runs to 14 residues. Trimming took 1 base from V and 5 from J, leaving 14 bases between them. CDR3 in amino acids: CAWSEPGGKYGYTF. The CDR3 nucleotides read TGTGCCTGGAGTGAACCGGGAGGAAAGTATGGCTACACCTTC.

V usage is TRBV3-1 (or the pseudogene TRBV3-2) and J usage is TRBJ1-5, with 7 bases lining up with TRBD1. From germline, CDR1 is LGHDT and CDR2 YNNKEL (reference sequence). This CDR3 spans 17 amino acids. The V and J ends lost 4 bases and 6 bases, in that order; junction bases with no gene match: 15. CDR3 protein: CASSPLRGTAGGQPQHF. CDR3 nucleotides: TGTGCCAGCAGCCCGCTAAGAGGGACAGCGGGTGGTCAGCCCCAGCATTTT.

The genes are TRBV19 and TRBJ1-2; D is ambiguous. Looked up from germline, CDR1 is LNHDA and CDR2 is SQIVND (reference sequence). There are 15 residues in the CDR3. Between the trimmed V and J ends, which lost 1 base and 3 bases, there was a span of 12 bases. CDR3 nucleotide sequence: TGTGCCAGTAGTATAGTTGTCGGGTTCGACTATGGCTACACCTTC. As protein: CASSIVVGFDYGYTF.

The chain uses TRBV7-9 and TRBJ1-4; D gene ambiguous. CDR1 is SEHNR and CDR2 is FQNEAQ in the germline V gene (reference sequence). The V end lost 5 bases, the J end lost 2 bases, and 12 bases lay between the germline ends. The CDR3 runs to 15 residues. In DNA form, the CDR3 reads TGTGCCAGCAGCCCTTTACAAGTCACTAATGAAAAACTGTTTTTT. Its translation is CASSPLQVTNEKLFF.

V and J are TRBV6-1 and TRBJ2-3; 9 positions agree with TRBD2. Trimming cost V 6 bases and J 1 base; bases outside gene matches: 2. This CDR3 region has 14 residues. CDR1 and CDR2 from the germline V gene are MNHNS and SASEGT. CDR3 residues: CASRRLAGTDTQYF. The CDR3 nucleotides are TGTGCCAGCAGGAGACTAGCGGGCACAGATACGCAGTATTTT.